This TCR beta chain originates from a study of Graves' ophthalmopathy and Graves' hyperthyroidism. Notes on the study in general: Its predictions of ophthalmopathy progression gave the model around 71% sensitivity and 72% to 85% specificity. Most clonotypes expanded in thyroid above 0.001 frequency were present in blood too.

Remarks on this clonotype: Its antigen is unidentified.

Exclusion applied to patients with other autoimmune diseases, uncontrolled infections, pregnancy or lactation. As the starting material, more than 7.5 ml of fresh peripheral blood yielded the PBMCs. Germline CDR1 MNHEY, CDR2 SVGAGI. V was clipped by 2 bases and J by 5 bases, with 18 bases between them. The CDR3 loop spans 16 amino acids. Using RNA transcripts, the TCR beta CDR3 regions were amplified. Investigators did first-round RT-PCR with HTBI primers, then second-round multiplex PCR. Each CDR3 protein is one row after TCRdb ran MiXCR on the multiplex PCR reads. The table includes approximately 330,000 distinct CDR3 sequences, about 17% detected once.

The sequenced sample consisted of peripheral blood. The receptor was isolated from an adult man with Graves' ophthalmopathy. The chain uses TRBV6-5 and TRBJ2-5, with D possibly being TRBD2 (6 bases). DNA for the CDR3: TGTGCCAGCAGTTACCCAACCACTAGCTGGCGGGAGACCCAGTACTTC. Translated, it gives CASSYPTTSWRETQYF.